The clone carrying this TCR beta chain was seen repeatedly, ten times or more. This specimen comes from a study of T-cell reconstitution after alpha-beta-depleted transplantation in children. There are 12 residues in the CDR3. V gave up 6 bases and J gave up 4 bases, with 7 bases separating them. Unique molecular identifiers were used in preparing the TCRbeta library. TCRdb reanalysed the PCR reads using MiXCR and keeps one entry per CDR3 protein. The sample has 70,000 to 95,000 distinct CDR3 sequences; 9% to 15% are singletons. This TCR came from a human donor who donated a stem cell graft to a child with inherited bone marrow failure. The rearrangement links TRBV12-3 or TRBV12-4 to TRBJ2-1; no reliable D call. The sample here was PBMCs from the stem cell graft donor, taken from the stem cell graft. The CDR3 loop reads CASSQNYNEQFF. The CDR3 DNA reads as TGTGCCAGCAGCCAAAATTACAATGAGCAGTTCTTC.